This is a list of T cell receptor beta chains from one sample in a study of shared clonotypes between healthy human individuals. Profiled with immunoSEQ multiplex PCR; TCRdb holds only in-frame clones, not every one. The data contain about 1 million clones, 60% to 80% of them seen just once; the ten biggest clones take up around 1.4%. Sequences were obtained from memory CD4+ T cells sorted from blood. The source is a young man in good health. The CDR3 runs from the conserved cysteine through the conserved F or W. D genes are given only for firm matches. Size values are once, few and many counts, or a class for expanded clones, and some rows have none.

D gene | J gene | V gene | clone size | CDR3 DNA | CDR3 protein
TRBD1 | TRBJ1-3 | TRBV27 | - | TGTGCCAGCAGTCCACAGGACAGGGACGGTGGAAACACCATATATTTT | CASSPQDRDGGNTIYF
TRBD1 | TRBJ2-1 | TRBV6-6 | - | TGTGCCAGCAGCGGGACAGGGGTACGCAATGAGCAGTTCTTC | CASSGTGVRNEQFF
TRBD2 | TRBJ2-2 | TRBV27 | - | TGTGCCAGCAGACCTCGCGGGGGGGCCCCCGGGGAGCTGTTTTTT | CASRPRGGAPGELFF
TRBD2 | TRBJ2-7 | TRBV5-4 | - | TGTGCCAGCAGCCCTGGACTAGCGGGAGTCAGCTCCTACGAGCAGTACTTC | CASSPGLAGVSSYEQYF
TRBD2 | TRBJ2-3 | TRBV28 | - | TGTGCCAGCAGTCGGGGGGGAAGCACAGATACGCAGTATTTT | CASSRGGSTDTQYF
TRBD1 | TRBJ1-1 | TRBV5-5 | few | TGTGCCAGCAGCTCCGGACAGGGGGCTGTGTGGACTGAAGCTTTCTTT | CASSSGQGAVWTEAFF
TRBD1 | TRBJ2-7 | TRBV7-2 | - | TGTGCCAGCAGCCCAGGGACAGCCTCCTCCTACGAGCAGTACTTC | CASSPGTASSYEQYF
- | TRBJ1-6 | TRBV6-1 | few | TGTGCCAGCAGTGAAGCACCGGGCATAGGGTCACCCCTCCACTTT | CASSEAPGIGSPLHF
TRBD1 | TRBJ2-3 | TRBV7-3 | once | TGTGCCAGCAGCTCCCTAGGGGACAGGGGGCCAGATACGCAGTATTTT | CASSSLGDRGPDTQYF
- | TRBJ2-7 | TRBV5-1 | - | TGCGCCAGCAGCTTGAACAGGGTGGGGTACGAGCAGTACTTC | CASSLNRVGYEQYF
TRBD2 | TRBJ2-3 | TRBV30 | - | TGTGCCTGGACCCTAGCGGGAGGGACAGATACGCAGTATTTT | CAWTLAGGTDTQYF
- | TRBJ2-2 | TRBV5-6 | - | TGTGCCAGCAGCGCCCTTACTAGTTCCCCGAGCACCGGGGAGCTGTTTTTT | CASSALTSSPSTGELFF
TRBD2 | TRBJ2-5 | TRBV5-4 | - | TGTGCCAGCAGCTTGGCTAGCGGGCAAGAGACCCAGTACTTC | CASSLASGQETQYF
TRBD1 | TRBJ2-2 | TRBV18 | - | TGTGCCAGCTCACTCCGGACAGGGAGCACCGGGGAGCTGTTTTTT | CASSLRTGSTGELFF
- | TRBJ1-6 | TRBV30 | - | TGTGCCTGGAGAGGGATCTCCTATAATTCACCCCTCCACTTT | CAWRGISYNSPLHF
- | TRBJ2-3 | TRBV9 | - | TGTGCCAGCAGCAGGGGGGTATGGGGCACAGATACGCAGTATTTT | CASSRGVWGTDTQYF
- | TRBJ2-5 | TRBV7-2 | - | TGTGCCAGCAGCTTAGGCGGCAGGGAGACCCAGTACTTC | CASSLGGRETQYF
- | TRBJ1-4 | TRBV4-3 | - | TGCGCCAGCAGCCAAGACTTTGCAACTAATGAAAAACTGTTTTTT | CASSQDFATNEKLFF
- | TRBJ1-2 | TRBV11-2 | - | TGTGCCAGTAGCCCGGACGTTTCTATAGGCTACACCTTC | CASSPDVSIGYTF
TRBD1 | TRBJ2-7 | TRBV19 | - | TGTGCCAGTAGTACCCCGGGACAGGGGAGCTCCTACGAGCAGTACTTC | CASSTPGQGSSYEQYF
TRBD1 | TRBJ1-5 | TRBV9 | - | TGTGCCAGCAGCGCAGGACAGGGGGCTAGCAATCAGCCCCAGCATTTT | CASSAGQGASNQPQHF
- | TRBJ2-1 | TRBV2 | - | TGTGCCAGCAGCACGGACTCGGACGAGCAGTTCTTC | CASSTDSDEQFF
- | TRBJ1-3 | TRBV6-5 | - | TGTGCCAGCAGTTCCGGACGGGTCTCTGGAAACACCATATATTTT | CASSSGRVSGNTIYF
TRBD1 | TRBJ1-5 | TRBV18 | few | TGTGCCAGCTCCCCCGACAGGGAGCAGCCCCAGCATTTT | CASSPDREQPQHF
TRBD2 | TRBJ2-2 | TRBV28 | - | TGTGCCAGCAGTTTAAACCTGGGACTAGCGGGGGCCACCGGGGAGCTGTTTTTT | CASSLNLGLAGATGELFF
- | TRBJ2-7 | TRBV5-1 | many | TGCGCCAGCAGTCGGACGTCCACCCCCTACGAGCAGTACTTC | CASSRTSTPYEQYF
TRBD2 | TRBJ2-7 | TRBV7-9 | once | TGTGCCAGCAGCTTAGCGCCGCAGCGGGGGGGGTCTTTATCCTACGAGCAGTACTTC | CASSLAPQRGGSLSYEQYF
- | TRBJ2-7 | TRBV6-5 | - | TGTGCCAGCAGCCGAGAATACGAGCAGTACTTC | CASSREYEQYF
- | TRBJ2-3 | TRBV5-4 | - | TGTGCCAGCAGCTTTCCGGGGGGCGGGGACACAGATACGCAGTATTTT | CASSFPGGGDTDTQYF
- | TRBJ1-4 | TRBV2 | few | TGTGCCAGCAGTCCCCAGGCCGCTGGGAGGGTTTTT | CASSPQAAGRVF
TRBD2 | TRBJ2-3 | TRBV19 | - | TGTGCCAGTAGTGTTTCGGGGGGGGCCTCAGATACGCAGTATTTT | CASSVSGGASDTQYF
- | TRBJ1-5 | TRBV5-1 | many | TGCGCCAGCAGCTTGGAAGGGATTAGCAATCAGCCCCAGCATTTT | CASSLEGISNQPQHF
- | TRBJ2-5 | TRBV11-2 | - | TGTGCCAGCAGCCCCCGCCAGGGGACCCAGTACTTC | CASSPRQGTQYF
- | TRBJ2-3 | TRBV2 | many | TGTGCCAGCAGTGGTCTAGTAGGATCAGATACGCAGTATTTT | CASSGLVGSDTQYF
- | TRBJ1-6 | TRBV10-1 | few | TGCGCCAGCAGTGAGCACTTGGAGTCACCCCTCCACTTT | CASSEHLESPLHF
- | TRBJ2-2 | TRBV4-1 | once | TGCGCCAGCAGCCATCCCGCGAAGGTGGTCGGGGAGCTGTTTTTT | CASSHPAKVVGELFF
- | TRBJ2-1 | TRBV6-5 | - | TGTGCCAGCAGTTACGCCGAGACCGTCTACAATGAGCAGTTCTTC | CASSYAETVYNEQFF
TRBD1 | TRBJ1-2 | TRBV28 | few | TGTGCCAGCAGTTTCCCCGGACAGGGGGCAGGCTATGGCTACACCTTC | CASSFPGQGAGYGYTF
- | TRBJ2-7 | TRBV11-2 | - | TGTGCCAGCAGCTTAGTGTACTACGAGCAGTACTTC | CASSLVYYEQYF
TRBD2 | TRBJ2-7 | TRBV4-1 | - | TGCGCCAGCAGCCAAGTGATTTTAGCGGGAGCTAGAGTGCAGTACTTC | CASSQVILAGARVQYF
TRBD2 | TRBJ2-2 | TRBV18 | - | TGTGCCAGCGTACCCGGGACTAGCGGGAGAACCGGGGAGCTGTTTTTT | CASVPGTSGRTGELFF
- | TRBJ2-3 | TRBV6-1 | - | TGTGCCAGCAGTGAATACCCCGGGACAGATACGCAGTATTTT | CASSEYPGTDTQYF
- | TRBJ2-2 | TRBV6-6 | - | TGTGCCAGCACCTTACCTAGGGGCACCGGGGAGCTGTTTTTT | CASTLPRGTGELFF
- | TRBJ1-3 | TRBV21-1 | - | TGTGCCAGCAGCCGGGCGGCAGGAAACACCATATATTTT | CASSRAAGNTIYF